These 9 T cell receptor beta chains came from one sample sequenced in a study of shared clonotypes between healthy human individuals. The table came from immunoSEQ multiplex PCR; TCRdb's copy has only in-frame clones and leaves some out. Among 600,000 to 750,000 clones listed, roughly 88% were seen once. Sample: memory CD8+ T cells from PBMCs. Specified subset: CD45RO+ cells pooled with CCR7-negative TemRA cells. These receptor sequences come from a man aged 18 to 29 in good health. Some clones in this sample may be carry-over from other donors' samples.

This sequence joins TRBV5-1 and TRBJ2-7, with 9 bases lining up with TRBD1. V trimming: 0 bases; J trimming: 6 bases; junction bases outside the gene matches: 16. CDR1 is SGHRS, CDR2 YFSETQ, per germline. The CDR3 sequence is 18 residues long. The CDR3 region has the DNA TGCGCCAGCAGCTTGGCCGTGCTGGACAGGGGAAGAAGAGGCGAGCAGTACTTC. It translates to CASSLAVLDRGRRGEQYF.

The V and J genes are TRBV10-3 and TRBJ2-4; TRBD1 or TRBD2 may be the D gene (6 bases each). From germline, CDR1 is ENHRY and CDR2 SYGVKD. Trimming left V 0 bases short and J 0 bases short, with 9 bases between. CDR3 length equals 16 residues. The CDR3 bases are TGTGCCATCAGTGAGTCGGGGGGCTCAGCCAAAAACATTCAGTACTTC. Encoded protein: CAISESGGSAKNIQYF.

The chain has TRBV13 and TRBJ2-1, with TRBD2 matching 11 bases. The CDR3 is 15 residues long. CDR1 PRHDT and CDR2 FYEKMQ come from the germline V gene (reference sequence). J lost 4 bases, V lost 5 bases, and 4 bases had no gene match. CDR3 region: CASSGTSGSYNEQFF. The DNA of the CDR3 is TGTGCCAGCAGCGGAACTAGCGGGAGTTACAATGAGCAGTTCTTC.

The chain is built from TRBV28 and TRBJ1-1; no clear D gene. V lost 6 bases to trimming and J lost 0 bases, with 11 bases between them. The CDR3 runs 14 residues. Germline V gene lookup returns CDR1 MDHEN and CDR2 SYDVKM. CDR3 loop: CASSYSSMNTEAFF. Here the CDR3 DNA reads TGTGCCAGCAGCTATTCTAGCATGAACACTGAAGCTTTCTTT.

The chain uses TRBV27 and TRBJ2-3; D is unclear. Per the germline V gene, CDR1 is MNHEY and CDR2 is SMNVEV (reference sequence). Trimming removed 4 bases from V and 2 bases from J, with 10 bases in between. This CDR3 region has 14 residues. CDR3 loop: CASSSWATTDTQYF. CDR3 coding DNA: TGTGCCAGCAGTTCTTGGGCAACCACAGATACGCAGTATTTT.

The chain couples TRBV7-2 to TRBJ2-7; 13 bases map to TRBD2. This CDR3 contains 14 residues. Looked up from germline, CDR1 is SGHTA and CDR2 is FQGNSA. The ends lost 5 bases at V and 5 bases at J; junction bases unmatched: 3. The DNA for the CDR3 is TGTGCCAGCAGCCGGACTAGCGGGAGTCACGAGCAGTACTTC. The encoded protein is CASSRTSGSHEQYF. The complete variable domain, with remaining parts taken from reference TRBV7-2 and TRBJ2-7, reads GAGVSQSPSNKVTEKGKDVELRCDPISGHTALYWYRQSLGQGLEFLIYFQGNSAPDKSGLPSDRFSAERTGGSVSTLTIQRTQQEDSAVYLCASSRTSGSHEQYFGPGTRLTVT.

The V gene is TRBV4-1, the J gene TRBJ2-1, with D tentatively TRBD2 (5 bases). The germline V and J ends were trimmed by 1 base and 8 bases, with 12 bases remaining between them. The CDR3 spans 14 residues. Germline-derived CDR1 and CDR2 are MGHRA and YSYEKL. The CDR3 sequence: CASSQGLSGDEQFF. The CDR3 DNA reads as TGCGCCAGCAGCCAAGGGCTCAGCGGTGATGAGCAGTTCTTC.

The chain uses TRBV2 and TRBJ1-2; D remains unclear. CDR1 is SNHLY and CDR2 is FYNNEI in the germline V gene. V gave up 2 bases and J gave up 5 bases, with 18 bases separating them. CDR3 length equals 16 residues. CDR3 residues: CASSELGAAAPYGYTF. In DNA form, the CDR3 reads TGTGCCAGCAGTGAACTAGGTGCGGCAGCCCCTTATGGCTACACCTTC. Filled out from reference TRBV2 and TRBJ1-2, the complete variable domain reads EPEVTQTPSHQVTQMGQEVILRCVPISNHLYFYWYRQILGQKVEFLVSFYNNEISEKSEIFDDQFSVERPDGSNFTLKIRSTKLEDSAMYFCASSELGAAAPYGYTFGSGTRLTVV.

This clone came up once. V gene TRBV5-1 combines with J gene TRBJ1-1; 7 bases map to TRBD1. The CDR3 spans 13 residues. Losses at the gene ends were 4 bases for V and 4 bases for J; bases not matched to a gene: 4. Germline loops: CDR1 SGHRS, CDR2 YFSETQ. For the CDR3, the DNA is TGCGCCAGCAGCCCTGGGACAGCCACTGAAGCTTTCTTT. Its protein is CASSPGTATEAFF.